The 5 T cell receptor beta chains below were found in one sample sequenced in a study of blood T cell repertoires in COVID-19. TCRdb keeps only in-frame clones here, not all; method: immunoSEQ multiplex PCR. The sample includes about 140,000 clones, 85% of them seen just once. Material for sequencing was peripheral blood. Receptors were obtained from a human donor with acute or convalescent COVID-19. The donor label of this sample is uncertain.

This rearrangement joins TRBV6-5 to TRBJ2-7; 8 nucleotides line up with TRBD2. V was pared by 6 bases and J by 4 bases, with 11 bases of the junction left unmatched. The CDR3 covers 15 residues. CDR1 and CDR2 from the germline V gene are MNHEY and SVGAGI. CDR3 sequence: CASSPLAAFGYEQYV. The CDR3 DNA reads TGTGCCAGCAGCCCACTAGCGGCTTTTGGGTACGAGCAGTACGTC.

The chain is built from TRBV28 and TRBJ1-1; D gene uncertain. V was clipped by 4 bases and J by 3 bases, with 18 bases between them. The CDR3 is 16 residues long. The V gene's germline CDR1 is MDHEN and CDR2 SYDVKM. CDR3 sequence (DNA): TGTGCCAGCAGTTCCTCCCGGATCGGAGGATACACTGAAGCTTTCTTT. Translated, it gives CASSSSRIGGYTEAFF. Full variable domain (remainder filled in from reference TRBV28 and TRBJ1-1): DVKVTQSSRYLVKRTGEKVFLECVQDMDHENMFWYRQDPGLGLRLIYFSYDVKMKEKGDIPEGYSVSREKKERFSLILESASTNQTSMYLCASSSSRIGGYTEAFFGQGTRLTVV.

V usage is TRBV7-2 and J usage is TRBJ1-1; D remains unclear. With 5 bases removed from V and 3 bases from J, the gap between germline ends came to 10 bases. This CDR3 comprises 13 residues. Germline V CDR1 and CDR2: SGHTA, FQGNSA. CDR3 DNA sequence: TGTGCCAGCAGCCCCGTGGCATACACTGAAGCTTTCTTT. Translated, it gives CASSPVAYTEAFF.

This clone occurred a few times. The chain carries TRBV6-2 or TRBV6-3 and TRBJ1-6, with D hard to call. There are 18 residues in the CDR3. V was pared by 6 bases and J by 3 bases, with 21 bases between. CDR1 and CDR2 (germline): MNHEY, SVGEGT. The CDR3 reads CASSLTLGRINYNSPLHF. In DNA, the CDR3 is TGTGCCAGCAGCCTCACCCTGGGCAGGATCAACTATAATTCACCCCTCCACTTT.

The chain uses TRBV3-1 (or the pseudogene TRBV3-2) and TRBJ2-5; possibly TRBD1 for D (6 bases). Trimming took off 4 bases at V and 5 bases at J, with 14 bases between the two ends. The CDR3 is 14 residues long. Looked up from germline, CDR1 is LGHDT and CDR2 is YNNKEL (reference sequence). This CDR3 is CASSLGALGETQYF. The CDR3 coding sequence is TGTGCCAGCAGCCTGGGGGCTCTCGGGGAGACCCAGTACTTC.